This T cell receptor beta chain was identified in a study of STAT3 mutations in large granular lymphocyte leukemia. Study-wide context: Roughly half the longitudinally sequenced T-LGLL patients had canonical STAT3 mutations. Study-level results: No sample exists from the first appearance of each clone. Variable sampling intervals and differing treatment regimens complicated linking therapy response to TCR clonal burden changes. At least one immunodominant TCR beta clonotype appeared in every T-cell large granular lymphocyte leukemia patient. TCR clonotype switching after therapy occurred in about 35% of the 18 patients.

Some clones are missing from TCRdb's copy, which holds only in-frame ones; the method was immunoSEQ multiplex PCR. The sample holds some 2,500 clones, more than 80% seen once. Between the trimmed V and J ends, which lost 0 bases and 6 bases, there was a span of 12 bases. In germline, CDR1 is SGHRS, CDR2 YFSETQ. The CDR3 consists of 15 residues. In regard to this clone: Its specificity is unknown.

The clonotype originates from a woman between 65 and 79 years old with T-cell large granular lymphocyte leukemia. Some clones in this sample may be carry-over from other donors' samples. V usage is TRBV5-1 and J usage is TRBJ1-4; D is undetermined. The sample comprised peripheral blood mononuclear cells. The CDR3 loop reads CASSLALQRHEKLFF. CDR3 nucleotide sequence: TGCGCCAGCAGCTTGGCACTCCAAAGGCATGAAAAACTGTTTTTT. Full variable domain (remainder filled in from reference TRBV5-1 and TRBJ1-4): KAGVTQTPRYLIKTRGQQVTLSCSPISGHRSVSWYQQTPGQGLQFLFEYFSETQRNKGNFPGRFSGRQFSNSRSEMNVSTLELGDSALYLCASSLALQRHEKLFFGSGTQLSVL.